One and the same sample provided the 22 T cell receptor beta chains below, sequenced in a study of T cell responses to AZD1222 COVID-19 vaccine (dated by TCRdb to about 2021). Library generation was performed with the immunoSEQ multiplex PCR assay. TCRdb holds this immuneACCESS table with in-frame rearrangements only. Some clones are missing; in checked studies, unresolved V genes explain under half, and the rest has no known cause. For this sample the table gives roughly 200,000 clones, of which approximately 92% were detected only once. Clones ranked in the top ten supply 1% to 1.5% of the sample. This specimen's time point label, per the study, means: baseline before first vaccination. This sample comprised peripheral blood, obtained on day 0 of AZD1222 vaccination. The receptors were sampled from an adult in good health.

This clone is a singleton in its sample. The chain is built from TRBV30 and TRBJ1-6; TRBD1 matches 9 bases. The CDR3 sequence is 15 residues long. Germline V gives CDR1 GTSNPN, CDR2 SVGIG (reference sequence). Losses at the gene ends were 2 bases for V and 9 bases for J; bases not matched to a gene: 8. CDR3 residues: CAWSTLGTGFSPLHF. The CDR3 DNA is TGTGCCTGGAGTACTTTGGGGACAGGGTTTTCACCCCTCCACTTT.

The V call is TRBV5-6, the J call TRBJ1-3; D gene unclear. There are 15 residues in the CDR3. V was cut by 4 bases and J by 4 bases, with 15 bases left in between. CDR1 SGHDT and CDR2 YYEEEE come from the germline V gene. The CDR3 loop is CASSTRGTLGNTIYF. The CDR3 coding sequence is TGTGCCAGCAGCACCCGGGGTACTCTGGGAAACACCATATATTTT.

The chain combines TRBV24-1 with TRBJ1-5; unclear D gene. The CDR3 length is 15 residues. Germline CDR1 is KGHDR and CDR2 is SFDVKD. Trimming left V 4 bases short and J 3 bases short, with 12 bases between. The CDR3 spells CATSENKAPNQPQHF. The CDR3 DNA sequence: TGTGCCACCAGTGAGAACAAAGCCCCCAATCAGCCCCAGCATTTT.

CDR3 loop: CASSHTGTREGTQYF. In DNA form, the CDR3 reads TGTGCCAGCAGCCACACCGGGACTCGCGAGGGTACGCAGTATTTT. This chain joins TRBV3-1 (or the pseudogene TRBV3-2) and TRBJ2-3, with D possibly being TRBD2 (6 bases). V lost 3 bases and J lost 8, with 18 bases in between. The germline gives CDR1 LGHDT, CDR2 YNNKEL (reference sequence). The CDR3 contains 15 residues.

The rearrangement links TRBV7-9 to TRBJ1-3, with D unclear. This CDR3 comprises 14 residues. The germline V gene has CDR1 SEHNR and CDR2 FQNEAQ (reference sequence). Trimming removed 5 bases at V and 0 bases at J, with 8 bases between. The CDR3 loop reads CASSPAVSGNTIYF. In nucleotides, the CDR3 is TGTGCCAGCAGCCCCGCGGTCTCTGGAAACACCATATATTTT.

Only one count was recorded for this clone. V is TRBV5-1 and J is TRBJ1-6, with 9 bases that match TRBD1. The CDR3 spans 15 residues. Per germline, CDR1 SGHRS and CDR2 YFSETQ. J was trimmed by 12 bases and V by 1 base; bases with no gene match: 8. In DNA, the CDR3 is TGCGCCAGCAGCTTGTCGGGGACAGGGAAAGGACCCCTCCACTTT. Its protein product is CASSLSGTGKGPLHF.

The chain employs TRBV28 and TRBJ1-1, with D perhaps TRBD1 (5 bases). Looked up from germline, CDR1 is MDHEN and CDR2 is SYDVKM. The CDR3 consists of 13 residues. V was trimmed by 3 bases and J by 4 bases, leaving 9 bases between them. In nucleotides, the CDR3 is TGTGCCAGCAGTTTCGGGACCCCCACTGAAGCTTTCTTT. Its protein product is CASSFGTPTEAFF.

Comment on this clone: The sample contains more than one DNA sequence encoding this CDR3. The chain joins TRBV9 to TRBJ1-5, with TRBD1 as a possible D gene (5 bases). Germline CDR1 SGDLS, CDR2 YYNGEE. The V end lost 0 bases, the J end lost 2 bases, and 6 bases lay between the germline ends. The CDR3 has 14 residues. CDR3 DNA sequence: TGTGCCAGCAGCGTAGGGGGGGGCAATCAGCCCCAGCATTTT. Its translation: CASSVGGGNQPQHF.

This clone was recorded a few times. V gene TRBV27 combines with J gene TRBJ1-3; D is unresolved. V was cut by 8 bases and J by 2 bases, with 13 bases left in between. CDR1 is MNHEY, CDR2 SMNVEV, per germline (reference sequence). This CDR3 has 14 residues. In nucleotides, the CDR3 is TGTGCCAGCCGCACGACTTGGGCTGGAAACACCATATATTTT. It codes for CASRTTWAGNTIYF.

J is TRBJ1-5 and V is TRBV12-3 or TRBV12-4; no firm D call. V dropped 3 bases and J dropped 8 bases, with 11 bases sitting between them. The CDR3 totals 13 residues. The CDR3 reads CASSFEGEKPQHF. The CDR3 DNA is TGTGCCAGCAGTTTTGAGGGTGAGAAGCCCCAGCATTTT.

The rearrangement uses TRBV28 and TRBJ2-3; TRBD2 might be the D (7 bases). The CDR3 spans 15 residues. Germline loops: CDR1 MDHEN, CDR2 SYDVKM. V shed 2 bases and J shed 5 bases, with 14 bases lying between them. CDR3: CASSLVAGAQDTQYF. CDR3 nucleotides: TGTGCCAGCAGTTTAGTGGCGGGGGCCCAAGATACGCAGTATTTT.

This clone has just a few counts. The J gene is TRBJ1-2, the V gene TRBV2; D is unresolved. Germline CDR1 is SNHLY and CDR2 is FYNNEI. CDR3 length equals 14 residues. V was trimmed by 8 bases and J by 7 bases, leaving 20 bases between them. The CDR3 bases are TGTGCCAGCGGTCCGAATGTCGGGCATATTGGCTACACCTTC. Translation: CASGPNVGHIGYTF.

The chain links TRBV6-5 to TRBJ1-4; TRBD1 matches at 8 bases. Losses at the gene ends were 4 bases for V and 5 bases for J; bases not matched to a gene: 3. CDR1 is MNHEY, CDR2 SVGAGI, per germline. CDR3 length equals 14 residues. This CDR3 is CASSSRDRNEKLFF. DNA for the CDR3: TGTGCCAGCAGTTCCCGGGACAGGAATGAAAAACTGTTTTTT.

This clone was detected once. The chain has TRBV6-1 and TRBJ1-5, with D unclear. V lost 3 bases, J lost 9 bases, and 12 bases lay in between. CDR1 is MNHNS, CDR2 SASEGT, per germline. CDR3 length equals 13 residues. The CDR3 DNA sequence: TGTGCCAGCAGTGAGGCGGTGCTTCTGCCCCAGCATTTT. Residues: CASSEAVLLPQHF.

This rearrangement joins TRBV3-1 (or the pseudogene TRBV3-2) to TRBJ1-5, with 8 bases identical to TRBD1. CDR3 size: 17 residues. J was trimmed by 5 bases and V by 0 bases; bases with no gene match: 9. Germline loops: CDR1 LGHDT, CDR2 YNNKEL (reference sequence). The CDR3 coding sequence is TGTGCCAGCAGCCAAGAACATACAGGGGGAATCTATCAGCCCCAGCATTTT. Its translation: CASSQEHTGGIYQPQHF.

This chain links TRBV12-5 with TRBJ2-5; tentatively, D is TRBD2 (5 bases). The CDR3 runs 13 residues. The V end was cut by 7 bases, the J end by 5 bases, with 14 bases between. Germline values: CDR1 LGHNT, CDR2 FRNRAP. CDR3 DNA: TGTGCTAGTGCGAGGGAAATTGGGGAGACCCAGTACTTC. Its translation: CASAREIGETQYF.

This chain uses TRBV12-3 or TRBV12-4 with TRBJ1-1; D is undetermined. V was shortened by 2 bases and J by 5 bases, with 3 bases between the two germline ends. The CDR3 is 11 residues long. The CDR3 sequence is CASSLMTEAFF. The CDR3 DNA reads as TGTGCCAGCAGTTTAATGACTGAAGCTTTCTTT.

V usage is TRBV9 and J usage is TRBJ2-5; D may be TRBD1 or TRBD2 (6 bases each). CDR1 is SGDLS, CDR2 YYNGEE, per germline. Trimming shortened V by 0 bases and J by 4 bases, and 16 bases separated the two germline ends. CDR3 length: 16 amino acids. CDR3 protein: CASSVGATGGPETQYF. CDR3 nucleotides: TGTGCCAGCAGCGTAGGGGCGACAGGAGGGCCAGAGACCCAGTACTTC.

The DNA of the CDR3 is TGTGCCAGCAGGACTGGACGGAATAGCAATCAGCCCCAGCATTTT. Translation gives CASRTGRNSNQPQHF. The rearrangement joins TRBV6-6 to TRBJ1-5, with unresolved D. The V end lost 6 bases, the J end lost 0 bases, and 12 bases lay between the germline ends. Germline CDR1 and CDR2: MNHNY and SVGAGI (reference sequence). The CDR3 totals 15 residues.

The chain combines TRBV6-2 or TRBV6-3 with TRBJ2-5; D uncertain. V shed 1 base and J shed 1 base, with 7 bases lying between them. Germline V CDR1 and CDR2: MNHEY, SVGEGT. The CDR3 runs 14 residues. CDR3 nucleotides: TGTGCCAGCAGTTACTACCGTCGCCAAGAGACCCAGTACTTC. This encodes CASSYYRRQETQYF.

V gene TRBV6-5 combines with J gene TRBJ1-2; a possible D gene is TRBD1 (5 bases). This CDR3 has 13 amino acids. V shed 4 bases and J shed 1 base, with 7 bases lying between them. Looked up from germline, CDR1 is MNHEY and CDR2 is SVGAGI. CDR3 loop: CASSWGGNYGYTF. The DNA of the CDR3 is TGTGCCAGCAGTTGGGGGGGTAACTATGGCTACACCTTC.

The chain has TRBV6-2 or TRBV6-3 and TRBJ1-5; unclear D gene. Trimming cost V 2 bases and J 6 bases, with 8 bases left between them. The CDR3 sequence is 13 residues long. Germline assignment: CDR1 MNHEY and CDR2 SVGEGT. DNA for the CDR3: TGTGCCAGCAGTTACGTGGGCTCTCAGCCCCAGCATTTT. Residues: CASSYVGSQPQHF.